A single sample gave rise to the 12 T cell receptor beta chains below, sequenced in a study of shared clonotypes between healthy human individuals. Repertoires were generated with immunoSEQ multiplex PCR, while TCRdb's copy carries only in-frame clones and drops some. The repertoire holds approximately 2.5 million clones, with approximately 94% as singletons. The sequenced sample was naive CD4+ T cells sorted from blood. This sample's subset: CD45RA+ positively selected. The source of these receptors is a man aged 18-30 years in good health.

This chain connects TRBV27 to TRBJ1-4, with TRBD1 as a possible D gene (5 bases). The V end lost 2 bases, the J end lost 14 bases, and 15 bases lay between the germline ends. Germline assignment: CDR1 MNHEY and CDR2 SMNVEV (reference sequence). The CDR3 spans 13 residues. The CDR3 sequence: CASSLIQGVALFF. DNA for the CDR3: TGTGCCAGCAGTTTAATTCAAGGGGTGGCCCTGTTTTTT.

The chain joins TRBV4-2 to TRBJ1-6, with TRBD1 matching 9 bases. Per the germline V gene, CDR1 is LGHNA and CDR2 is YNFKEQ. CDR3 length: 15 amino acids. J lost 5 bases, V lost 4 bases, and 3 bases had no gene match. The CDR3: CASSRGTGNNSPLHF. The CDR3 bases are TGTGCCAGCAGCCGGGGGACAGGGAATAATTCACCCCTCCACTTT.

The rearrangement links TRBV7-2 to TRBJ1-1; 7 bases agree with TRBD1. V gave up 5 bases and J gave up 4 bases; unmatched junction bases: 7. CDR1 is SGHTA and CDR2 is FQGNSA in the germline V gene. The CDR3 spans 14 residues. The CDR3 region is CASSPMRQGTEAFF. For the CDR3, the DNA is TGTGCCAGCAGCCCAATGAGACAGGGCACTGAAGCTTTCTTT.

The chain uses TRBV6-6 and TRBJ2-3; 8 bases agree with TRBD1. Germline loops: CDR1 MNHNY, CDR2 SVGAGI (reference sequence). J lost 0 bases, V lost 5 bases, and 4 bases had no gene match. The CDR3 contains 15 residues. CDR3 DNA: TGTGCCAGCAGTACAGGGGGAACTAGCACAGATACGCAGTATTTT. Its protein product is CASSTGGTSTDTQYF.

The chain links TRBV5-1 to TRBJ2-7, with TRBD1 matching 9 bases. The CDR3 extends over 14 amino acids. Germline V CDR1 and CDR2: SGHRS, YFSETQ. V shed 1 base and J 6 bases; nucleotides not matched to a gene: 5. The CDR3 sequence: CASSLRDRDAEQYF. CDR3 DNA: TGCGCCAGCAGCTTGAGGGACAGGGACGCCGAGCAGTACTTC.

Concerning this clone itself: The same CDR3 also results from other DNA sequences found in this sample. The chain links TRBV9 to TRBJ2-3; TRBD2 matches 10 bases. This CDR3 region has 15 residues. Germline lookup yields CDR1 SGDLS and CDR2 YYNGEE. J was trimmed by 2 bases and V by 3 bases; bases with no gene match: 3. CDR3 residues: CASSAGLADTDTQYF. In nucleotides, the CDR3 is TGTGCCAGCAGCGCAGGACTAGCGGACACAGATACGCAGTATTTT.

The CDR3 reads CASSTPRDSDTQYF. In DNA form, the CDR3 reads TGTGCCAGCAGCACACCCAGGGATTCGGATACGCAGTATTTT. This chain uses TRBV11-3 with TRBJ2-3; D perhaps matches TRBD1 (5 bases). The CDR3 spans 14 residues. Trimming took off 5 bases at V and 6 bases at J, with 15 bases between the two ends. The germline V gene encodes CDR1 SGHNT and CDR2 YENEEA.

Note on this clone: The same CDR3 arises from other DNA sequences in this sample as well. The chain uses TRBV6-1 and TRBJ2-7; tentatively, D is TRBD2 (6 bases). The V end lost 0 bases, the J end lost 4 bases, and 13 bases lay between the germline ends. Germline CDR1 MNHNS, CDR2 SASEGT. CDR3 size: 15 residues. CDR3 nucleotide sequence: TGTGCCAGCAGTGAAGCGGCGGGGTCCTCTTACGAGCAGTACTTC. Amino acids: CASSEAAGSSYEQYF.

This clone was observed once. The V call is TRBV2, the J call TRBJ1-1; TRBD1 might be the D (5 bases). CDR1 and CDR2 (germline): SNHLY, FYNNEI. The CDR3 loop spans 17 amino acids. Between the trimmed V and J ends, which lost 8 bases and 4 bases, there was a span of 26 bases. DNA for the CDR3: TGTGCCAGCCCGACCAGGAGGAGGGGCCCCTCGGGCACTGAAGCTTTCTTT. Amino acid sequence: CASPTRRRGPSGTEAFF.

The V call is TRBV5-4, the J call TRBJ2-3, with unresolved D. Trimming removed 6 bases at V and 0 bases at J, with 11 bases between. Germline CDR1 is SGHNT and CDR2 is YYREEE (reference sequence). The CDR3 extends over 14 amino acids. The DNA of the CDR3 is TGTGCCAGCACCGCGACGGGTAGCACAGATACGCAGTATTTT. It is translated as CASTATGSTDTQYF.

The rearrangement joins TRBV6-5 to TRBJ1-1; TRBD1 aligns across 7 bases. The V and J ends lost 6 bases and 0 bases, in that order; junction bases with no gene match: 4. This CDR3 spans 14 amino acids. Germline lookup yields CDR1 MNHEY and CDR2 SVGAGI. The DNA of the CDR3 is TGTGCCAGCAGAAGGGACAGATTGAACACTGAAGCTTTCTTT. Its protein is CASRRDRLNTEAFF.

The gene calls are TRBV7-2 and TRBJ1-2; D is uncertain. Germline CDR1 reads SGHTA; CDR2 reads FQGNSA. The CDR3 spans 15 residues. Trimming shortened V by 1 base and J by 5 bases, and 14 bases separated the two germline ends. Here the CDR3 DNA reads TGTGCCAGCAGCTTAGACGGGCCAGATCTATATGGCTACACCTTC. Translation: CASSLDGPDLYGYTF. Combining the CDR3 with reference TRBV7-2 and TRBJ1-2 gives the whole variable domain GAGVSQSPSNKVTEKGKDVELRCDPISGHTALYWYRQSLGQGLEFLIYFQGNSAPDKSGLPSDRFSAERTGGSVSTLTIQRTQQEDSAVYLCASSLDGPDLYGYTFGSGTRLTVV.